The clone carrying this T cell receptor beta chain showed up just once. Its antigen is not identified. The table came from immunoSEQ multiplex PCR; TCRdb's copy has only in-frame clones and leaves some out. The sample consists of around 5,000 clones, over 75% of them appearing once. Repeated repertoire sampling spanned the course of chemoradiotherapy. This sample is drawn from a study of chemoradiotherapy in HPV16-positive cancers. The wider study: Functional T-cell assays on two HPV16-positive patients' cells defined candidate HPV-specific clones and common TCR motifs.

CDR1 SNHLY and CDR2 FYNNEI come from the germline V gene. This CDR3 spans 16 amino acids. V shed 4 bases and J 3 bases; nucleotides not matched to a gene: 9. Study-wide points: During treatment, candidate HPV-specific clones and E7-related motifs expanded in tumor. In HPV16-positive patients, HPV-responsive T-cell expansion tracked better recurrence-free survival.

The TCR was taken from a human donor with HPV-associated anogenital cancer. Sequencing used tumor tissue, obtained from a patient who underwent chemoradiotherapy. The chain has TRBV2 and TRBJ2-1; 7 bases line up with TRBD2. The CDR3 nucleotides read TGTGCCAGCAGTGGGGGGAGCGGGATCCACTACAATGAGCAGTTCTTC. As protein: CASSGGSGIHYNEQFF.